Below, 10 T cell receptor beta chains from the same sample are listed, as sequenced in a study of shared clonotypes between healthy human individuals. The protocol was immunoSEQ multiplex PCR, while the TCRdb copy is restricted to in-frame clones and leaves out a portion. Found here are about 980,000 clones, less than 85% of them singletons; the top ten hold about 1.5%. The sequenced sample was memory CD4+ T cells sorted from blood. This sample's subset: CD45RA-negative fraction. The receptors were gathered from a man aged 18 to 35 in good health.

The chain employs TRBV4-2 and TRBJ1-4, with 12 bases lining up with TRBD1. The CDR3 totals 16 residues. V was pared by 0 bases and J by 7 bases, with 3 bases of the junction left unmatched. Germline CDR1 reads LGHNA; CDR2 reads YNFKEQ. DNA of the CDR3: TGTGCCAGCAGCCAAGATCCGGGACAGGGGGCTGAAAAACTGTTTTTT. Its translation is CASSQDPGQGAEKLFF.

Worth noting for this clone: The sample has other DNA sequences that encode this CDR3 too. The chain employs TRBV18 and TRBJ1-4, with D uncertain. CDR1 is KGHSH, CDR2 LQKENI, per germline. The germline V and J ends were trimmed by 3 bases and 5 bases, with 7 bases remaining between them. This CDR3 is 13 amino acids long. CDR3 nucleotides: TGTGCCAGCTCACCTAGCCCAAATGAAAAACTGTTTTTT. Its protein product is CASSPSPNEKLFF.

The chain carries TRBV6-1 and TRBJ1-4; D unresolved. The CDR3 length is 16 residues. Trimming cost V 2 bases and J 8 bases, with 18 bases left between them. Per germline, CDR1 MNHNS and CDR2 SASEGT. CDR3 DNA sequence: TGTGCCAGCAGTGAAATACAGTCTCTTTGGGCGGAAAAACTGTTTTTT. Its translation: CASSEIQSLWAEKLFF.

The CDR3 loop is CASETAGGYTF. CDR3 in DNA: TGTGCCAGTGAAACAGCGGGGGGCTACACCTTC. V and J are TRBV19 and TRBJ1-2; the D is unclear. Trimming removed 8 bases at V and 8 bases at J, with 12 bases between. CDR3 length: 11 amino acids. Germline V gives CDR1 LNHDA, CDR2 SQIVND (reference sequence).

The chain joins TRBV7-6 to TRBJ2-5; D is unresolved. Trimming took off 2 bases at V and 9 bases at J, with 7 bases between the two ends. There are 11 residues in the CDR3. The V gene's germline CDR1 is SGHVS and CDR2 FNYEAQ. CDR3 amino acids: CASSLSLSQYF. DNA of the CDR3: TGTGCCAGCAGCTTATCCCTTTCCCAGTACTTC.

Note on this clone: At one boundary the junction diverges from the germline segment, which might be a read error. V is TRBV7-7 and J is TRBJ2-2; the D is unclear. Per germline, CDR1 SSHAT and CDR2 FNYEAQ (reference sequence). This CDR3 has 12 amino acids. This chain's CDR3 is CASSLGHGELFF. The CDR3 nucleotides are TGTGCTAGCAGCTTAGGCCACGGGGAGCTGTTTTTT.

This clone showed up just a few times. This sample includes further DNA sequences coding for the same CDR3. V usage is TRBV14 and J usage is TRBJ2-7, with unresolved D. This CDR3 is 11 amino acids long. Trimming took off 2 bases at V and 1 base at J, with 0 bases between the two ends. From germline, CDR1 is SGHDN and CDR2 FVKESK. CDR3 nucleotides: TGTGCCAGCAGCCAATCCTACGAGCAGTACTTC. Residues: CASSQSYEQYF. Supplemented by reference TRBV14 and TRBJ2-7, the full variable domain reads EAGVTQFPSHSVIEKGQTVTLRCDPISGHDNLYWYRRVMGKEIKFLLHFVKESKQDESGMPNNRFLAERTGGTYSTLKVQPAELEDSGVYFCASSQSYEQYFGPGTRLTVT.

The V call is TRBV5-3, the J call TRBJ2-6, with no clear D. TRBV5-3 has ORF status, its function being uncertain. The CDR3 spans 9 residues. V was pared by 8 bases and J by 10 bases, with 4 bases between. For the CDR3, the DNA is TGTGCCAGTAAGAACGTCCTGACTTTC. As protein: CASKNVLTF.

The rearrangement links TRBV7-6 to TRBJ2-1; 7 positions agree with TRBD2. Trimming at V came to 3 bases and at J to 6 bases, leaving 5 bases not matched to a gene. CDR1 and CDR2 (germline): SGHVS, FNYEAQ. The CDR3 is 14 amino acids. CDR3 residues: CASSLRREFNEQFF. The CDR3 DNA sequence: TGTGCCAGCAGCTTGAGGCGGGAGTTCAATGAGCAGTTCTTC.

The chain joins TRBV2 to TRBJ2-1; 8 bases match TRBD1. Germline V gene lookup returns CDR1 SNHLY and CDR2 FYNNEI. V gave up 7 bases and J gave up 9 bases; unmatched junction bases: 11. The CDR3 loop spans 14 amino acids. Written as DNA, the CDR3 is TGTGCCAGCACTGAGACAGGGGTTGGCGGTGAGCAGTTCTTC. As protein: CASTETGVGGEQFF.